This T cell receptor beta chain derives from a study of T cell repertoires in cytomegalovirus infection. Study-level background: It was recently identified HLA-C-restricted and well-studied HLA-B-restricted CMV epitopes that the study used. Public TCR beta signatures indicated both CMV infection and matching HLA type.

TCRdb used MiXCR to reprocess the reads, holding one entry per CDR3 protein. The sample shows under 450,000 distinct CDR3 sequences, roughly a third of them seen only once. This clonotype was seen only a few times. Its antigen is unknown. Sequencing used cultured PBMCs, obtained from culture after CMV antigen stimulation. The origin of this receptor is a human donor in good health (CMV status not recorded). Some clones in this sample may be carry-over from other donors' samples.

Here the CDR3 reads CASSYSRTVRGYTF. For the CDR3, the DNA is TGTGCCAGCAGTTACTCGAGGACAGTCCGTGGCTACACCTTC. The chain is built from TRBV6-2 or TRBV6-3 and TRBJ1-2, with D perhaps TRBD1 (6 bases). The V and J ends lost 0 bases and 7 bases respectively, with 12 bases between them. Per germline, CDR1 MNHEY and CDR2 SVGEGT. This CDR3 is 14 amino acids long.